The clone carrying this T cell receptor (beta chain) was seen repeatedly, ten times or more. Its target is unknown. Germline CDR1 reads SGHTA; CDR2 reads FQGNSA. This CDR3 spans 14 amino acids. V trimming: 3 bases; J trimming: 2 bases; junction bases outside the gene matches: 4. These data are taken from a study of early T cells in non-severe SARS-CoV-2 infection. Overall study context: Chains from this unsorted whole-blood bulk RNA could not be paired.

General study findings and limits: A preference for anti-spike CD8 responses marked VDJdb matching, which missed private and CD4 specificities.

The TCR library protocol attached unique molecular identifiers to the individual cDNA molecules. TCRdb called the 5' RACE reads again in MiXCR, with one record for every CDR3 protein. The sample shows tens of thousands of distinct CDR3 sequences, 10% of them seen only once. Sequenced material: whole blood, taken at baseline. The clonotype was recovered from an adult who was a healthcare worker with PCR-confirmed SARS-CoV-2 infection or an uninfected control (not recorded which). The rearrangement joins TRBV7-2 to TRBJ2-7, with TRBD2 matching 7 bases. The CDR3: CASSFLAATYEQYF. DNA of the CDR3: TGTGCCAGCAGCTTCCTAGCGGCTACCTACGAGCAGTACTTC. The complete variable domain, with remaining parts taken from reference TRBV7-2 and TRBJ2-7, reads GAGVSQSPSNKVTEKGKDVELRCDPISGHTALYWYRQSLGQGLEFLIYFQGNSAPDKSGLPSDRFSAERTGGSVSTLTIQRTQQEDSAVYLCASSFLAATYEQYFGPGTRLTVT.